This passage covers 25 T cell receptor beta chains from one sample sequenced in a study of CXCR3-negative and CXCR3-positive naive CD8 T cells. Study-wide findings and caveats: TRB CDR3s of CXCR3-positive naive cells were more hydrophobic than those of CXCR3-negative naive cells.

What these receptors recognize is not known. Libraries of TRB cDNA were made by 5' RACE and carried UMIs. TCRdb re-called the 5' RACE reads; one entry per CDR3 protein, DNA not given. The sample data list about 110,000 distinct CDR3 sequences. Sequences were obtained from naive CXCR3+ CD8+ T cells from blood. The subset here: CD45RO-CCR7+CD27+CD95- naive CD8+ T cells expressing CXCR3 (TNR3+). These TCRs come from a human donor in good health. Some clones in this sample may be carry-over from other donors' samples.

This chain joins TRBV6-5 and TRBJ1-5; absent DNA, TCRdb's TRBD1 call cannot be checked. Germline assignment: CDR1 MNHEY and CDR2 SVGAGI. This CDR3 comprises 13 residues. CDR3 sequence reads: CASSPGRHQPQHF.

V usage is TRBV5-1 and J usage is TRBJ2-1; no DNA is available, so the TRBD2 call from TCRdb remains unchecked. The CDR3 runs to 15 residues. Per germline, CDR1 SGHRS and CDR2 YFSETQ. This chain's CDR3 is CASSLSGISYNEQFF.

The chain has TRBV25-1 and TRBJ2-5; absent DNA, TCRdb's TRBD1 call cannot be checked. The CDR3 consists of 15 residues. Germline values: CDR1 MGHDK, CDR2 SYGVNS. CDR3 protein: CASSRFQGAGETQYF.

This sequence joins TRBV6-5 and TRBJ1-4; TCRdb's assignment of TRBD1 cannot be checked, as there is no DNA. This CDR3 comprises 15 residues. Germline V lookup: CDR1 MNHEY, CDR2 SVGAGI. CDR3 region: CASSTNRETNEKLFF.

This chain connects TRBV14 to TRBJ2-7; without DNA, the TCRdb call of TRBD1 cannot be checked. Germline CDR1 and CDR2: SGHDN and FVKESK. CDR3 length: 15 residues. The CDR3 here is CASSQELQGGYEQYF.

V and J are TRBV4-1 and TRBJ1-6. Germline V lookup: CDR1 MGHRA, CDR2 YSYEKL. The CDR3 loop spans 16 amino acids. The CDR3 loop reads CASSQDFSSYNSPLHF.

The chain has TRBV25-1 and TRBJ1-1. This CDR3 region has 15 residues. Germline lookup yields CDR1 MGHDK and CDR2 SYGVNS. The CDR3 spells CASSELYGGSSEAFF.

The V gene is TRBV30, the J gene TRBJ2-1; as DNA is missing, the TRBD1 call by TCRdb cannot be tested. CDR3 size: 13 residues. CDR1 and CDR2 from the germline V gene are GTSNPN and SVGIG (reference sequence). The CDR3 protein is CAWSEGSGDEQFF.

The chain couples TRBV5-4 to TRBJ1-2; TCRdb names TRBD1, which stays unverified in the absence of DNA. Germline V gene lookup returns CDR1 SGHNT and CDR2 YYREEE (reference sequence). CDR3 length: 15 amino acids. Here the CDR3 reads CASSLDAGARDGYTF.

The gene calls are TRBV27 and TRBJ2-7; TCRdb designates TRBD1, a call that cannot be tested without DNA. There are 13 residues in the CDR3. In germline, CDR1 is MNHEY, CDR2 SMNVEV (reference sequence). The chain's CDR3 is CASSLQGPGEQYF.

CDR3 loop: CSARPWDREGNEQFF. This chain links TRBV20-1 with TRBJ2-1; there is no DNA to check the TCRdb D call of TRBD1. Germline V CDR1 and CDR2: DFQATT, SNEGSKA (reference sequence). This CDR3 has 15 residues.

The rearrangement joins TRBV6-2 or TRBV6-3 to TRBJ1-1; TCRdb reports TRBD1, a call that lacks DNA to check it against. The CDR3 contains 15 residues. CDR1 is MNHEY, CDR2 SVGEGT, per germline. CDR3 residues: CTSSSLDRKNTEAFF.

The rearrangement links TRBV6-2 or TRBV6-3 to TRBJ2-1. This CDR3 region has 11 residues. CDR1 and CDR2 (germline): MNHEY, SVGEGT. CDR3 residues: CASSLWNEQFF.

This chain joins TRBV21-1 and TRBJ2-7; TCRdb returns TRBD1, unconfirmable since there is no DNA. TRBV21-1 is a recognized pseudogene. The CDR3 loop spans 16 amino acids. This chain's CDR3 is CASSKALEGAVGEQYF.

The rearrangement links TRBV27 to TRBJ2-7; absent DNA, TCRdb's TRBD1 call cannot be checked. Germline V gene data show CDR1 as MNHEY and CDR2 as SMNVEV (reference sequence). This CDR3 spans 14 amino acids. The chain's CDR3 is CASSPGQAPHEQYF.

The chain couples TRBV15 to TRBJ2-3; the D gene TCRdb calls, TRBD2, cannot be checked with no DNA. CDR1 is LNHNV and CDR2 is YYDKDF in the germline V gene (reference sequence). The CDR3 consists of 18 residues. CDR3 sequence reads: CATSSTTNLAGGTDTQYF.

This chain uses TRBV7-9 with TRBJ1-2; checking the TCRdb D call of TRBD1 is not possible without DNA. Germline-derived CDR1 and CDR2 are SEHNR and FQNEAQ (reference sequence). This CDR3 has 14 amino acids. CDR3 residues: CASSLGQGRYGYTF.

The rearrangement joins TRBV3-1 to TRBJ2-2; the D call from TCRdb, TRBD2, cannot be confirmed without DNA. CDR3 length: 19 amino acids. Per the germline V gene, CDR1 is LGHDT and CDR2 is YNNKEL (reference sequence). CDR3 loop: CASSQRSGLTSGYTGELFF.

The V call is TRBV12-3 or TRBV12-4, the J call TRBJ2-7; with no DNA, the TCRdb D assignment of TRBD1 cannot be verified. The CDR3 is 14 amino acids. The CDR3 region is CASSPGARSYEQYF.

The V and J genes are TRBV5-1 and TRBJ2-1. Per germline, CDR1 SGHRS and CDR2 YFSETQ. The CDR3 extends over 15 amino acids. CDR3: CASSSRSSSYNEQFF.

This chain connects TRBV4-3 to TRBJ1-6; lacking DNA, the TRBD1 call made by TCRdb goes unchecked. This CDR3 region has 15 residues. CDR1 LGHNA and CDR2 YSLEER come from the germline V gene. This CDR3 reads CASSQGTGRDSPLHF.

The rearrangement links TRBV20-1 to TRBJ2-1; TCRdb lists TRBD1, though no DNA is available to test this call. Germline loops: CDR1 DFQATT, CDR2 SNEGSKA (reference sequence). This CDR3 has 15 amino acids. CDR3 sequence reads: CSARSLAGAYNEQFF.

The CDR3 is CASSQDGPSYEQYF. The chain couples TRBV4-1 to TRBJ2-7; there is no DNA to check the TCRdb D call of TRBD2. This CDR3 spans 14 amino acids. Germline V gene data show CDR1 as MGHRA and CDR2 as YSYEKL.

The V and J genes are TRBV29-1 and TRBJ2-1; no DNA is available, so the TRBD2 call from TCRdb remains unchecked. Germline CDR1 SQVTM, CDR2 ANQGSEA. The CDR3 covers 16 residues. Here the CDR3 reads CSVLLSSGSSYNEQFF.

The chain links TRBV5-6 to TRBJ2-7. CDR1 and CDR2 from the germline V gene are SGHDT and YYEEEE. The CDR3 runs to 14 residues. CDR3 amino acids: CASSFMGKNNEQFF.